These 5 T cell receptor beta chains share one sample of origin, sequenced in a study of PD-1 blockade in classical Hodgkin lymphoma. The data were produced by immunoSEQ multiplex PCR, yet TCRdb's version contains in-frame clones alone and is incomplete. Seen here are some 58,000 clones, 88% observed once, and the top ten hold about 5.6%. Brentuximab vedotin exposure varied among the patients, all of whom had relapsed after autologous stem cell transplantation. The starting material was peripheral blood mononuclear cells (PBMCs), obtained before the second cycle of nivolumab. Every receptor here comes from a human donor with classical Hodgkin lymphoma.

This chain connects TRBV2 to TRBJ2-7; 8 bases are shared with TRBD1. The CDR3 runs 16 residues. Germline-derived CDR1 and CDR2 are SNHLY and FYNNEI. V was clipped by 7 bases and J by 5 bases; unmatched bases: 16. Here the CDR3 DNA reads TGTGCCAGCATGGGGTGGCGGGGCAGGGGGCCCCACGAGCAGTACTTC. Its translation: CASMGWRGRGPHEQYF.

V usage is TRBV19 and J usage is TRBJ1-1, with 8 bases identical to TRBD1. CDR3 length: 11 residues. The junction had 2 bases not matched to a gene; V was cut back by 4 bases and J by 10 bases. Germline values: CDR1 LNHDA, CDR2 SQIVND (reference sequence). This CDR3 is CASSTGQGAFF. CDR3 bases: TGTGCCAGTAGTACCGGACAGGGAGCTTTCTTT. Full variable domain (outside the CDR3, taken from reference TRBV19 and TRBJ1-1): DGGITQSPKYLFRKEGQNVTLSCEQNLNHDAMYWYRQDPGQGLRLIYYSQIVNDFQKGDIAEGYSVSREKKESFPLTVTSAQKNPTAFYLCASSTGQGAFFGQGTRLTVV.

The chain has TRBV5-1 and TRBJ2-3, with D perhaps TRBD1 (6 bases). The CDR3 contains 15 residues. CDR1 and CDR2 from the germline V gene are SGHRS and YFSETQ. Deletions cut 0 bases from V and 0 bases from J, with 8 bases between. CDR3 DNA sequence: TGCGCCAGCAGCTTGGGGCAGGGGAGCACAGATACGCAGTATTTT. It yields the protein CASSLGQGSTDTQYF.

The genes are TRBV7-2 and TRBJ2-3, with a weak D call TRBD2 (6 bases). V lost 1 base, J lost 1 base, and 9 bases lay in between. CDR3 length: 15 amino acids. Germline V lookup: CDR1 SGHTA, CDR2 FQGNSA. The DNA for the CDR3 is TGTGCCAGCAGCTTAGGAACTAGCCGCACAGATACGCAGTATTTT. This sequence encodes CASSLGTSRTDTQYF.

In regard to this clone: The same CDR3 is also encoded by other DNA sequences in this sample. CDR3 coding DNA: TGCGCCAGCAGCCCAGACGGGTCATATGGCTACACCTTC. Protein product: CASSPDGSYGYTF. The chain uses TRBV5-1 and TRBJ1-2; D is uncertain. V lost 4 bases and J lost 5, with 12 bases in between. Germline V lookup: CDR1 SGHRS, CDR2 YFSETQ. This CDR3 comprises 13 residues.